This TCR beta chain was documented in a study of blood T cell repertoires in COVID-19. Study overall: Samples representing acute and convalescent COVID-19 were sourced from the United States, Italy and Spain.

The repertoire was sequenced with immunoSEQ multiplex PCR; TCRdb's copy has only in-frame clones and lacks some. The sample carries roughly 250,000 clones, 83% recorded once. Per germline, CDR1 MDHEN and CDR2 SYDVKM. J was trimmed by 8 bases and V by 1 base; bases with no gene match: 4. This CDR3 region has 14 residues. Input material: peripheral blood. This TCR was sampled from a human donor in a cohort sampled during active COVID-19. The chain recombines TRBV28 with TRBJ1-2; 10 positions match TRBD1. The CDR3 DNA follows: TGTGCCAGCAGTTTATCGACAGGGGGCTGGGGCTACACCTTC. It specifies CASSLSTGGWGYTF.